This T cell receptor beta chain was recovered during a study of cytomegalovirus exposure and HLA in healthy donors. Germline CDR1 reads SGHRS; CDR2 reads YFSETQ. This CDR3 is 17 amino acids long. V was shortened by 4 bases and J by 4 bases, with 20 bases between the two germline ends. General study findings and limits: Cytomegalovirus-associated TCR beta chains were listed, numbering some 150.

Comments on this clone: The antigen is not known.

Primers for the PCR totalled 60 Vbeta and 13 Jbeta. The assay was immunoSEQ multiplex PCR, and TCRdb's table has in-frame clones only and misses some. The sample has over 70,000 clones; approximately 78% are singletons. This rearrangement joins TRBV5-1 to TRBJ2-2; D might be TRBD1 (5 bases). The sequenced sample consisted of PBMCs. This clonotype originated in a male donor in good health and CMV-seropositive. The CDR3 reads CASSTDAVKGSTGELFF. The CDR3 DNA follows: TGCGCCAGCAGCACCGACGCTGTAAAGGGGTCCACCGGGGAGCTGTTTTTT.